This T cell receptor (beta chain) was profiled in a study of shared clonotypes between healthy human individuals. Adults of Caucasian background living in Nashville, Tennessee made up all donors. Sequenced by immunoSEQ multiplex PCR; TCRdb stores in-frame clones only, minus some. The sample has just over 2,000,000 clones; 95% are singletons. Findings and caveats of the study: Investigators expected sequencing depth to affect clonotype sharing among donors.

In the case of this clone: As yet, its antigen is unknown.

V lost 0 bases, J lost 5 bases, and 3 bases stayed unmatched. The germline V gene encodes CDR1 SGDLS and CDR2 YYNGEE. The CDR3 extends over 15 amino acids. The source of this sequence is a young man in good health. The sequenced material came from naive CD4+ T cells sorted from blood. The subset here: CD45RA+ positively selected. The genes are TRBV9 and TRBJ2-7, with TRBD2 matching over 12 bases. DNA of the CDR3: TGTGCCAGCAGCGTAGCGCCTAGCGGGAGGGACGAGCAGTACTTC. It is translated as CASSVAPSGRDEQYF.